What follows describes a single T cell receptor beta chain. There are many counts of this clonotype. Its antigen target is currently unknown. It has no much larger one-base neighbor in the sample; base qualities were not kept. Sequencer: Illumina HiSeq 1500. TCRdb applied fastp at Q25 and MiXCR to the public reads, then kept only in-frame beta chains. Every distinct CDR3 protein forms one entry, paired with its most common genes and DNA. The sample table holds some 680,000 distinct CDR3 sequences, of which 35% to 40% were seen once. About 2.8% of the sample lies in the top ten. The junction shows trimming of 10 bases on V and 7 bases on J, and the gene matches do not reach 9 bases of it. CDR1 and CDR2, per the germline V gene, are ENHRY and SYGVKD. Including cysteine and phenylalanine, the CDR3 has 13 amino acids. The DNA shown is the 39-base CDR3, in frame from base 1. The data were taken from a study of T cell repertoires in cytomegalovirus infection (dated by TCRdb to about 2019). For context, the study as a whole: Donor HLA type was relevant to the analysis, as public TCR beta signatures indicated carriage of CMV infection together with the matching HLA type.

Points the paper makes about the study in general: The ex vivo response was dominated by HLA-C-restricted CMV-specific TCR beta clonotypes, and the single most frequent clonotype in two of eight donors was supplied by these HLA-C-restricted clonotypes. Carriers of CMV infection plus the relevant HLA type were discriminated by the cumulative frequency of public TCR beta family members in the study cohort and in an independent roughly 400-donor cohort.

The sample consisted of PBMCs. This chain joins TRBV10-3 to TRBJ2-1; a stretch of 8 junction bases matches TRBD2. This receptor was taken from a human donor in good health (CMV status not recorded). Some clones in this sample may be carry-over from other donors' samples. This receptor has the CDR3 CANGSGERNEQFF. The DNA sequence reads TGTGCCAACGGTAGCGGGGAAAGGAATGAGCAGTTCTTC.